This passage covers 4 T cell receptor beta chains from one sample sequenced in a study of OX40 agonist ivuxolimab in advanced cancers. Sequencing used immunoSEQ multiplex PCR; TCRdb keeps in-frame clones, though not all of them. The sample holds 50,000 to 75,000 clones, over 75% seen once. The source was CD4+ or CD8+ T cells sorted from blood, collected in a trial of the OX40 agonist ivuxolimab. All receptors derive from an adult with an advanced solid tumor such as melanoma, head and neck, liver or kidney cancer.

The chain is built from TRBV19 and TRBJ2-1; D possibly corresponds to TRBD2 (7 bases). V was cut by 7 bases and J by 3 bases, with 13 bases left in between. Germline V CDR1 and CDR2: LNHDA, SQIVND (reference sequence). This CDR3 contains 14 residues. The CDR3 loop reads CASTGGTYYNEQFF. In DNA form, the CDR3 reads TGTGCCAGTACGGGGGGCACCTACTACAATGAGCAGTTCTTC.

The chain uses TRBV19 and TRBJ1-1; a possible D gene is TRBD1 (6 bases). Between the trimmed V and J ends, which lost 0 bases and 3 bases, there was a span of 14 bases. The CDR3 covers 16 residues. CDR1 is LNHDA, CDR2 SQIVND, per germline (reference sequence). The CDR3 DNA reads as TGTGCCAGTAGTATAGATCAGGGGACCCTGGACACTGAAGCTTTCTTT. This gives the protein CASSIDQGTLDTEAFF.

The chain couples TRBV9 to TRBJ2-7; 7 bases line up with TRBD1. Germline trimming cut 3 bases from V and 2 bases from J; bases unmatched to any gene: 2. The CDR3 spans 13 residues. The germline gives CDR1 SGDLS, CDR2 YYNGEE. CDR3 in amino acids: CASSAGQPYEQYF. The CDR3 region has the DNA TGTGCCAGCAGCGCGGGACAGCCCTACGAGCAGTACTTC.

This clone was detected only a few times. The chain uses TRBV19 and TRBJ1-1; D remains ambiguous. V was cut by 3 bases and J by 10 bases, with 9 bases left in between. The CDR3 is 11 residues long. Germline V gene lookup returns CDR1 LNHDA and CDR2 SQIVND (reference sequence). The CDR3 DNA is TGTGCCAGTAGTATGCGGCTTGGAGCTTTCTTT. Amino acid sequence: CASSMRLGAFF.